Listed here are 28 T cell receptor beta chains from one sample, sequenced in a study of regulatory T cells in long-lasting Graves disease. Time point reported: newly diagnosed GD, antithyroid drugs for less than 3 months. RNA from PBMCs was the source of the TCR library. Investigators prepared the TCR beta libraries by applying iRepertoire HTBI primers and Arm-PCR of CDR3 regions. TCRdb analysed the multiplex PCR reads with MiXCR anew, one entry per CDR3 protein. There are some 370,000 distinct CDR3 sequences in the sample; approximately 12% occur only once, and approximately 17% lies in the top ten. These data were also reused for a study on T cells in Graves' hyperthyroidism and ophthalmopathy.

The sample in question was peripheral blood mononuclear cells (PBMCs), obtained at new diagnosis, from a patient treated with antithyroid drugs. These receptors originate from a woman under 30 with Graves disease.

A few counts support this clonotype. The genes are TRBV12-3 or TRBV12-4 and TRBJ2-7, with D possibly TRBD1 on 6 matching bases. Trimming removed 5 bases at V and 2 bases at J, with 13 bases between. This CDR3 contains 14 residues. In nucleotides, the CDR3 is TGTGCCAGCAGTCTGGACAGCTCAACCTACGAGCAGTACTTC. This sequence encodes CASSLDSSTYEQYF.

This clonotype was counted ten times or more. The chain recombines TRBV11-2 with TRBJ2-7, with D perhaps matching TRBD1 (6 bases). The V end was cut by 8 bases, the J end by 7 bases, with 12 bases between. Germline V gene sequence: CDR1 SGHAT, CDR2 FQNNGV. The CDR3 has 11 residues. DNA for the CDR3: TGTGCCAGCGGCCTAGGGGGAGAGCAGTACTTC. It encodes CASGLGGEQYF.

The chain employs TRBV7-9 and TRBJ2-3; D possibly uses TRBD1 or TRBD2 (5 bases each). The CDR3 is 17 amino acids. Germline CDR1 reads SEHNR; CDR2 reads FQNEAQ (reference sequence). Trimming removed 5 bases at V and 1 base at J, with 19 bases between. The CDR3 bases are TGTGCCAGCAGCCATCTCTCGAGCTTGGGGGGCACAGATACGCAGTATTTT. This codes for CASSHLSSLGGTDTQYF. The full variable domain, rest sourced from reference TRBV7-9 and TRBJ2-3, is DTGVSQNPRHKITKRGQNVTFRCDPISEHNRLYWYRQTLGQGPEFLTYFQNEAQLEKSRLLSDRFSAERPKGSFSTLEIQRTEQGDSAMYLCASSHLSSLGGTDTQYFGPGTRLTVL.

A note on this clonotype: At one boundary the junction diverges from the germline segment, which might be a read error. This chain connects TRBV20-1 to TRBJ1-1; D remains ambiguous. This CDR3 contains 14 residues. The germline V gene encodes CDR1 DFQATT and CDR2 SNEGSKA (reference sequence). CDR3 amino acids: CSAVQRRGWTGAFF. The CDR3, as DNA: TGCAGTGCCGTCCAGAGACGGGGTTGGACTGGAGCTTTCTTT.

This clonotype was seen ten or more times. This chain joins TRBV28 and TRBJ2-2, with D maybe TRBD2 (6 bases). CDR3 length equals 15 residues. Deletions cut 5 bases from V and 5 bases from J, with 15 bases between. The germline CDR1 and CDR2 sequences are MDHEN and SYDVKM. The CDR3 region has the DNA TGTGCCAGCAGTATGGGGACTTTAATGACCGGGGAGCTGTTTTTT. Translation gives CASSMGTLMTGELFF.

This clonotype has at least ten counts. The genes are TRBV5-1 and TRBJ2-7; weak D call: TRBD1 (5 bases). This CDR3 region has 14 residues. Germline CDR1 is SGHRS and CDR2 is YFSETQ. V gave up 4 bases and J gave up 0 bases, with 11 bases separating them. This chain's CDR3 is CASSNLGDSYEQYF. In nucleotides, the CDR3 is TGCGCCAGCAGCAACCTAGGGGACTCCTACGAGCAGTACTTC.

This rearrangement joins TRBV6-1 to TRBJ2-2; the match to TRBD2 covers 8 bases. The CDR3 is 15 amino acids. The V gene's germline CDR1 is MNHNS and CDR2 SASEGT. After removal of 8 bases from V and 0 bases from J, the junction contained 5 bases not matched to a gene. DNA of the CDR3: TGTGCCAGCGCGGGGGGACGGACGAACACCGGGGAGCTGTTTTTT. Translating it yields CASAGGRTNTGELFF.

This clonotype appeared many times. The J gene is TRBJ1-5, the V gene TRBV5-5, with D unclear. The CDR3 extends over 14 amino acids. V lost 0 bases and J 6 bases, leaving 10 bases between the germline ends. The germline gives CDR1 SGHKS, CDR2 YYEKEE (reference sequence). The CDR3 bases are TGTGCCAGCAGCTTGGAGAGCCAAGGTCAGCCCCAGCATTTT. Translation gives CASSLESQGQPQHF.

This clonotype was detected ten times or more. The chain recombines TRBV18 with TRBJ2-3; unclear D gene. Per the germline V gene, CDR1 is KGHSH and CDR2 is LQKENI. This CDR3 region has 15 residues. The V end was cut by 0 bases, the J end by 5 bases, with 12 bases between. In nucleotides, the CDR3 is TGTGCCAGCTCACCACCGGGCTTTATCGGAGATACGCAGTATTTT. Translation gives CASSPPGFIGDTQYF.

This clonotype appeared many times. V usage is TRBV7-2 and J usage is TRBJ1-6; the D is unclear. V was shortened by 1 base and J by 8 bases, with 12 bases between the two germline ends. The V gene's germline CDR1 is SGHTA and CDR2 FQGNSA. The CDR3 runs to 15 residues. The CDR3 spells CASSLDGQIDSPLHF. CDR3 bases: TGTGCCAGCAGCTTAGATGGGCAGATAGATTCACCCCTCCACTTT.

Ten or more counts support this clonotype. The chain carries TRBV20-1 and TRBJ2-7; 9 nucleotides match TRBD1. The ends lost 5 bases at V and 6 bases at J; junction bases unmatched: 11. CDR3 length: 14 amino acids. CDR1 DFQATT and CDR2 SNEGSKA come from the germline V gene (reference sequence). Here the CDR3 reads CSALRLGQGLEQYF. The CDR3 DNA reads as TGCAGTGCTCTCAGGTTGGGACAGGGCCTCGAGCAGTACTTC.

This clonotype was recorded at least ten times. The chain combines TRBV7-9 with TRBJ1-2; TRBD1 matches 9 bases. CDR3 length: 16 residues. Germline V CDR1 and CDR2: SEHNR, FQNEAQ (reference sequence). Trimming took 5 bases from V and 0 from J; bases not matched to a gene: 7. The CDR3 bases are TGTGCCAGCAGCCTCCGGGACAGGGTCGCTAACTATGGCTACACCTTC. Its translation: CASSLRDRVANYGYTF.

The chain carries TRBV7-8 and TRBJ2-7; TRBD2 matches at 12 bases. The CDR3 spans 22 residues. V was pared by 0 bases and J by 3 bases, with 21 bases of the junction left unmatched. Germline loops: CDR1 SGHVS, CDR2 FQNEAQ. The CDR3: CASSLAHRASGGALSSLYEQYV. CDR3 nucleotide sequence: TGTGCCAGCAGCTTAGCACACAGGGCTAGCGGGGGGGCCTTAAGTAGTCTCTACGAGCAGTACGTC.

CDR3 region: CASSVDAGNYGYTF. The CDR3 coding sequence is TGTGCCAGCAGCGTAGATGCAGGGAACTATGGCTACACCTTC. The chain couples TRBV9 to TRBJ1-2; D perhaps matches TRBD1 (5 bases). The CDR3 loop spans 14 amino acids. Germline V gene lookup returns CDR1 SGDLS and CDR2 YYNGEE. Trimming cost V 0 bases and J 2 bases, with 8 bases left between them.

This clonotype was detected only a few times. The chain combines TRBV7-2 with TRBJ1-2; no reliable D call. This CDR3 has 15 amino acids. Germline V gene sequence: CDR1 SGHTA, CDR2 FQGNSA. Trimming shortened V by 1 base and J by 4 bases, and 13 bases separated the two germline ends. In DNA, the CDR3 is TGTGCCAGCAGCTTAGGGGATACCTGGGTCTATGGCTACACCTTC. Protein product: CASSLGDTWVYGYTF.

Ten or more counts support this clonotype. The chain combines TRBV19 with TRBJ1-5; the D gene is possibly TRBD1 (5 bases). The CDR3 spans 17 residues. Germline-derived CDR1 and CDR2 are LNHDA and SQIVND (reference sequence). Trimming cost V 3 bases and J 2 bases, with 17 bases left between them. The CDR3 DNA sequence: TGTGCCAGTAGTATTCAACCCGGGGGAGGAGGCAATCAGCCCCAGCATTTT. This translates into CASSIQPGGGGNQPQHF.

The chain links TRBV6-1 to TRBJ2-5, with TRBD2 matching 8 bases. The trim removed 8 bases at V and 5 bases at J, leaving 10 bases unmatched. Germline lookup yields CDR1 MNHNS and CDR2 SASEGT. The CDR3 length is 14 residues. Here the CDR3 reads CASETGGRWETQYF. The CDR3 region has the DNA TGTGCCAGCGAGACGGGAGGGCGCTGGGAGACCCAGTACTTC.

In regard to this clonotype: Possible read error: a much larger clone is one base away. The chain employs TRBV20-1 and TRBJ1-6; TRBD1 aligns across 7 bases. CDR1 and CDR2 (germline): DFQATT, SNEGSKA (reference sequence). CDR3 length equals 14 residues. Losses at the gene ends were 6 bases for V and 6 bases for J; bases not matched to a gene: 8. The CDR3 is CSAIGTASNSPLHF. In DNA form, the CDR3 reads TGCAGTGCGATTGGGACAGCAAGTAATTCACCCCTCCACTTT.

This clonotype was counted at least ten times. The chain employs TRBV28 and TRBJ1-6; TRBD1 agrees at 7 bases. V lost 7 bases to trimming and J lost 1 base; unmatched junction nucleotides: 13. There are 18 residues in the CDR3. Germline V gene lookup returns CDR1 MDHEN and CDR2 SYDVKM. In DNA form, the CDR3 reads TGTGCCAGCACCCAAGAATGGGACAGACAATCCTATAATTCACCCCTCCACTTT. It specifies CASTQEWDRQSYNSPLHF.

This clonotype was detected many times. The chain uses TRBV12-3 or TRBV12-4 and TRBJ2-7; no firm D call. With 6 bases removed from V and 1 base from J, the gap between germline ends came to 13 bases. The CDR3 spans 14 residues. The chain's CDR3 is CASSLRADSYEQYF. Here the CDR3 DNA reads TGTGCCAGCAGCCTTAGGGCAGATTCCTACGAGCAGTACTTC.

The gene calls are TRBV7-9 and TRBJ2-7; weak D call: TRBD2 (7 bases). The CDR3 is 15 residues long. Germline CDR1 reads SEHNR; CDR2 reads FQNEAQ (reference sequence). Trimming pared 5 bases from V and 8 bases from J, leaving 22 bases between. CDR3 in amino acids: CASSLSSRGGDKQYF. The CDR3 nucleotides read TGTGCCAGCAGCCTCTCCTCCAGGGGAGGGGACAAGCAGTACTTC.

This clonotype was counted ten times or more. This chain links TRBV11-2 with TRBJ2-1, with 10 bases lining up with TRBD2. Germline assignment: CDR1 SGHAT and CDR2 FQNNGV. The CDR3 length is 16 residues. J was trimmed by 4 bases and V by 8 bases; bases with no gene match: 11. CDR3 bases: TGTGCCAGCCGCCACTCTAGCGGGAGAGATTACAATGAGCAGTTCTTC. Translating gives CASRHSSGRDYNEQFF.

The gene calls are TRBV6-1 and TRBJ1-1; D remains ambiguous. This CDR3 is 14 amino acids long. The germline CDR1 and CDR2 sequences are MNHNS and SASEGT. Trimming stripped 6 bases from V and 0 bases from J, with 11 bases between. In DNA, the CDR3 is TGTGCCAGCAGGACGTTCGTCATGAACACTGAAGCTTTCTTT. This sequence encodes CASRTFVMNTEAFF.

This clonotype occurred many times. J is TRBJ2-1 and V is TRBV27, with a tentative D call TRBD2 (5 bases). This CDR3 region has 16 residues. Germline V CDR1 and CDR2: MNHEY, SMNVEV (reference sequence). The V gene lost 2 bases and the J gene lost 1 base, with 12 bases spanning the gap. CDR3 sequence reads: CASSLQWAGSYNEQFF. The CDR3 region has the DNA TGTGCCAGCAGTTTACAGTGGGCGGGTTCCTACAATGAGCAGTTCTTC.

With regard to this clonotype: This may be a read error, as it is one base from a much larger clone. The V call is TRBV2, the J call TRBJ1-4; no clear D. In germline, CDR1 is SNHLY, CDR2 FYNNEI. Trimming stripped 8 bases from V and 8 bases from J, with 9 bases between. The CDR3 contains 11 residues. The CDR3: CASGGEEKLFF. The DNA of the CDR3 is TGTGCCAGCGGCGGGGAGGAAAAACTGTTTTTT.

There are a few counts of this clonotype. The genes are TRBV11-2 and TRBJ2-3, with D tentatively TRBD1 (6 bases). Germline V gene data show CDR1 as SGHAT and CDR2 as FQNNGV. CDR3 size: 12 residues. Trimming left V 6 bases short and J 6 bases short, with 10 bases between. The CDR3 DNA is TGTGCCAGCAGAACTCAGGGGGATACGCAGTATTTT. Translated: CASRTQGDTQYF.

This clonotype was recorded many times. The chain uses TRBV27 and TRBJ2-1, with a possible D match to TRBD1 (6 bases). Trimming left V 1 base short and J 7 bases short, with 8 bases between. CDR1 is MNHEY, CDR2 SMNVEV, per germline (reference sequence). The length of the CDR3 is 13 residues. Here the CDR3 DNA reads TGTGCCAGCAGTTTATGGCAGGGGAATGAGCAGTTCTTC. This gives the protein CASSLWQGNEQFF.

There are many counts of this clonotype. The V gene is TRBV7-9, the J gene TRBJ1-1, with D possibly TRBD1 on 5 matching bases. The germline CDR1 and CDR2 sequences are SEHNR and FQNEAQ (reference sequence). This CDR3 spans 14 amino acids. Trimming shortened V by 8 bases and J by 4 bases, and 17 bases separated the two germline ends. The CDR3 nucleotides read TGTGCCAGCCGCAAACAGGACACACCCACTGAAGCTTTCTTT. This sequence encodes CASRKQDTPTEAFF.